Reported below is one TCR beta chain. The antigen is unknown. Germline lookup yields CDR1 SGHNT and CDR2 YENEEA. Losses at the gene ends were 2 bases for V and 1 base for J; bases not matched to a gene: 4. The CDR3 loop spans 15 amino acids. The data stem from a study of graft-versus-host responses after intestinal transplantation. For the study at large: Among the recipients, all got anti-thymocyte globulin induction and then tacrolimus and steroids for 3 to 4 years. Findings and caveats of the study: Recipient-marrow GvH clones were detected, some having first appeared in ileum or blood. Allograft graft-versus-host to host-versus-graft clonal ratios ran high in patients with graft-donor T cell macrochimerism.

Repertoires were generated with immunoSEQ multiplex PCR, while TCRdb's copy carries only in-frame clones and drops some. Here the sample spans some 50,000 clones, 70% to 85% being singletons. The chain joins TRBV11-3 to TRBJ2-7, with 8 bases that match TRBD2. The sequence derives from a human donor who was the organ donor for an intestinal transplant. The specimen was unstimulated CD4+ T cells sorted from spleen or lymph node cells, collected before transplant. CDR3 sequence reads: CASSLIRGGSYEQYF. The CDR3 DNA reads TGTGCCAGCAGCTTAATTCGGGGGGGTTCCTACGAGCAGTACTTC.